This T cell receptor (beta chain) was sequenced for a study of regulatory T cells in long-lasting Graves disease. Study summary: Treatment with antithyroid drugs for over 5 years, together with positive TSH receptor antibodies, meant persistent Graves' disease.

There are many counts of this clonotype. Its antigen is still unknown. The study, taken as a whole, reports: Blood alone, not thyroid tissue, was studied.

Libraries of TCR beta came from iRepertoire HTBI primers plus Arm-PCR of CDR3 regions. TCRdb re-derived calls from the multiplex PCR reads in MiXCR, one entry per CDR3 protein. The table lists approximately 400,000 distinct CDR3 sequences, more than 20% of them singletons. Time point indicated: persistent/refractory GD, antithyroid drugs over 5 years with positive TRAb. PBMC-extracted RNA yielded the TCR library. Investigators report Graves' disease was diagnosed under American Thyroid Association guidelines. The starting material was peripheral blood mononuclear cells (PBMCs), obtained when the disease was refractory, from a patient treated with antithyroid drugs. This TCR came from a female donor with Graves disease.

CDR3 loop: CASSPDRATKTQYF. The CDR3 nucleotides are TGTGCCAGCAGTCCCGACAGAGCAACGAAGACCCAGTACTTC. The chain links TRBV28 to TRBJ2-5, with D maybe TRBD1 (5 bases). Germline CDR1 reads MDHEN; CDR2 reads SYDVKM. The CDR3 loop spans 14 amino acids. Between the trimmed V and J ends, which lost 5 bases and 6 bases, there was a span of 16 bases.